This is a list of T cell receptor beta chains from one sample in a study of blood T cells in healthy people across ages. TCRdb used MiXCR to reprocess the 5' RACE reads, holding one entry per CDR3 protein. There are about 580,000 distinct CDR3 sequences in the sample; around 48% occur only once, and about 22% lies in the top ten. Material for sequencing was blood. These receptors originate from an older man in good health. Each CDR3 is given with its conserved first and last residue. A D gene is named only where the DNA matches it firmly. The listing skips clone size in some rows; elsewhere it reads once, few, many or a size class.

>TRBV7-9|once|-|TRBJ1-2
CASSLAEVLYGYTF
TGTGCCAGCAGCTTAGCCGAAGTACTCTATGGCTACACCTTC
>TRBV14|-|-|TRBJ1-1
CASSWLKDTEAFF
TGTGCCAGCAGCTGGTTGAAGGACACTGAAGCTTTCTTT
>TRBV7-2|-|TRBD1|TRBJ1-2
CASSFLPRQGPNYGYTF
TGTGCCAGCAGCTTTCTCCCCAGACAGGGCCCTAACTATGGCTACACCTTC
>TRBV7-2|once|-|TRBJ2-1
CASSPADGNYNEQFF
TGTGCCAGCAGTCCGGCGGACGGTAACTACAATGAGCAGTTCTTC
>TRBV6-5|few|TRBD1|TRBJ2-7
CASSQGPRGEQYF
TGTGCCAGCAGTCAAGGGCCCAGGGGGGAGCAGTACTTC
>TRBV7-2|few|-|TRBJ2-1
CASSFGGGSRKEQFF
TGTGCCAGCAGCTTTGGAGGGGGATCTCGAAAGGAGCAGTTCTTC
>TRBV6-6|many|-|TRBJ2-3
CASSGGRNPDTQYF
TGTGCCAGCAGTGGGGGAAGGAACCCAGATACGCAGTATTTT
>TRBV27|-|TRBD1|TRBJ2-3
CASSLDRAYTDTQYF
TGTGCCAGCAGTCTCGACAGGGCATACACAGATACGCAGTATTTT
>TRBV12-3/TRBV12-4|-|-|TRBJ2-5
CASSRSGAGETQYF
TGTGCCAGCAGTCGCTCGGGGGCGGGTGAGACCCAGTACTTC
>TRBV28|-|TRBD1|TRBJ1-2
CASSTGAIANYGYTF
TGTGCCAGCAGTACAGGGGCGATAGCTAACTATGGCTACACCTTC
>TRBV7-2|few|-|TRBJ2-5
CASSSSSETQYF
TGTGCCAGCAGCTCATCGTCAGAGACCCAGTACTTC
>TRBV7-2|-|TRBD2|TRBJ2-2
CASRGGLAGGTGELFF
TGTGCCAGCAGAGGGGGGCTAGCGGGGGGCACCGGGGAGCTGTTTTTT
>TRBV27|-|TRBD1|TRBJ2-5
CASSPLTGGRQETQYF
TGTGCCAGCAGTCCGTTGACAGGGGGCCGGCAAGAGACCCAGTACTTC
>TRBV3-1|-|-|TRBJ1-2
CASSQDAAGRRGTF
TGTGCCAGCAGCCAAGACGCGGCAGGGAGAAGGGGCACCTTC
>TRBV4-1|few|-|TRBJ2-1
CASSPGQPGSDEQFF
TGCGCCAGCAGCCCCGGACAGCCGGGTAGCGATGAGCAGTTCTTC
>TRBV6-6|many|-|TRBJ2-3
CASSPRGAPDTQYF
TGTGCCAGCAGTCCCAGGGGGGCTCCAGATACGCAGTATTTT
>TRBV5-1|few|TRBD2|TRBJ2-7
CASSRTSGIYDEQYF
TGCGCCAGTAGTCGGACTAGCGGGATCTACGACGAGCAGTACTTC
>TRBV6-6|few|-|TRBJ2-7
CASSYGHLSYEQYF
TGTGCCAGCAGTTACGGACACCTTTCCTACGAGCAGTACTTC
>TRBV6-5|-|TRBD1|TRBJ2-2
CAATGAPTGELFF
TGTGCCGCTACAGGGGCGCCCACCGGGGAGCTGTTTTTT
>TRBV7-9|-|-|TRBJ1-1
CASSLNSPNTVAFF
TGTGCCAGCAGCTTAAACAGTCCGAACACTGTAGCTTTCTTT
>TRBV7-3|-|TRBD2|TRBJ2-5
CASSLLAGVINEQYF
TGTGCCAGCAGCCTACTAGCGGGAGTGATCAATGAGCAGTACTTC
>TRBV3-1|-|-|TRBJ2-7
CASSHQQGTDEQYF
TGTGCCAGCAGCCACCAACAGGGTACGGACGAGCAGTACTTC
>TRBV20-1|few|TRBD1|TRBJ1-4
CSATDRGGEKLFF
TGCAGTGCTACGGACAGGGGTGGGGAAAAACTGTTTTTT
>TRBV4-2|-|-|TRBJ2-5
CASSQEFGQETQYF
TGTGCCAGCAGCCAAGAATTCGGGCAAGAGACCCAGTACTTC
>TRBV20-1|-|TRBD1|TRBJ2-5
CSATDRGQETQYF
TGCAGTGCTACCGACAGGGGACAAGAGACCCAGTACTTC
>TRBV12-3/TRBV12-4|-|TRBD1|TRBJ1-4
CASSGGTGATNEKLFF
TGTGCCAGCAGTGGCGGGACAGGGGCAACTAATGAAAAACTGTTTTTT
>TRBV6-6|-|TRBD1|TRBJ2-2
CASSGYRGRTGELFF
TGTGCCAGCAGTGGGTACAGGGGACGCACCGGGGAGCTGTTTTTT
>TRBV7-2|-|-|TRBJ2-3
CATVRGRGRADTQYF
TGTGCCACGGTTCGTGGGAGGGGGCGGGCAGATACGCAGTATTTT
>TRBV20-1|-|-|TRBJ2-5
CSARDEVGETQYF
TGCAGTGCTAGAGATGAAGTCGGAGAGACCCAGTACTTC
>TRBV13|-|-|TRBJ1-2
CASSLEGIGGYTF
TGTGCCAGCAGCTTAGAGGGGATCGGTGGCTACACCTTC
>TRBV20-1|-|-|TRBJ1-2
CSARVTTEDYGYTF
TGCAGTGCTAGAGTAACGACAGAAGACTATGGCTACACCTTC
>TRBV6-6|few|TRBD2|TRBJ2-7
CASSGRGDGSNEQYF
TGTGCCAGCAGTGGGAGGGGAGACGGGTCAAATGAGCAGTACTTC
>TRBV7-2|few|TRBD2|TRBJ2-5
CASSPRLAVRETQYF
TGTGCCAGCAGCCCCCGACTAGCGGTTAGAGAGACCCAGTACTTC
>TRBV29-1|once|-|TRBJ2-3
CSVPGATLPDTQYF
TGCAGCGTTCCAGGGGCAACGCTTCCAGATACGCAGTATTTT
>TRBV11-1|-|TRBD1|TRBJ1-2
CASSHPSDRAHGYTF
TGTGCCAGCAGCCATCCTTCGGACAGGGCGCATGGCTACACCTTC
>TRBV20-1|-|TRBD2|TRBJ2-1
CSASNSGRARSEQFF
TGCAGTGCTAGTAATAGCGGGAGGGCGAGGAGTGAGCAGTTCTTC
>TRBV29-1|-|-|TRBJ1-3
CSAQQFSGNTIYF
TGCAGCGCCCAACAGTTCTCTGGAAACACCATATATTTT
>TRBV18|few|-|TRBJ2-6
CASSPTGGTSGANVLTF
TGTGCCAGCTCACCAACGGGGGGCACCTCTGGGGCCAACGTCCTGACTTTC
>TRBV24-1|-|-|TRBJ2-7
CATRDSDSHEQYF
TGTGCCACCAGGGACTCAGACAGCCACGAGCAGTACTTC
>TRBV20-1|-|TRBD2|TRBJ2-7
CSASAAGGYEQYF
TGCAGTGCTAGTGCTGCGGGGGGCTACGAGCAGTACTTC
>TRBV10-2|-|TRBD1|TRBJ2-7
CASTGGTSGEQYF
TGCGCCAGTACAGGGGGTACCTCCGGCGAGCAGTACTTC
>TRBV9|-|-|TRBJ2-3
CASSAPTGTDTQYF
TGTGCCAGCAGCGCCCCGACGGGGACAGATACGCAGTATTTT
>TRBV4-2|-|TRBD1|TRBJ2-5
CASSPGRYRQGAETQYF
TGTGCCAGCAGCCCCGGGAGATATAGGCAGGGGGCGGAGACCCAGTACTTC
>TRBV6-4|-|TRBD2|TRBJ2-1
CASSGSSGIHNEQFF
TGTGCCAGCAGTGGGTCTAGCGGGATCCACAATGAGCAGTTCTTC
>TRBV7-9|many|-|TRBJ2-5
CASSFTGLETQYF
TGTGCCAGCAGCTTTACCGGGTTGGAGACCCAGTACTTC
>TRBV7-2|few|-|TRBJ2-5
CASSSAGAQETQYF
TGTGCCAGCAGCTCCGCTGGGGCTCAAGAGACCCAGTACTTC